The 6 T cell receptor beta chains below all came from one sample that was sequenced in a study of cytomegalovirus exposure and HLA in healthy donors. The study ran its PCR with 60 Vbeta and 13 Jbeta primers. Here immunoSEQ multiplex PCR was the method, and the copy in TCRdb shows in-frame clones only, minus some. The table has 150,000 to 200,000 clones, 80% to 90% seen once. The sequenced sample consisted of PBMCs. Every receptor here comes from a woman aged 18-35 years in good health and CMV-seronegative.

V and J are TRBV2 and TRBJ1-4, with a weak D call TRBD1 (6 bases). This CDR3 spans 15 amino acids. The germline V gene encodes CDR1 SNHLY and CDR2 FYNNEI. V lost 8 bases, J lost 4 bases, and 17 bases lay in between. This chain's CDR3 is CASLSPGQSNEKLFF. CDR3 nucleotides: TGTGCCAGCCTATCCCCTGGACAGAGTAATGAAAAACTGTTTTTT.

This chain joins TRBV2 and TRBJ1-2, with D possibly being TRBD1 (6 bases). The germline V gene has CDR1 SNHLY and CDR2 FYNNEI. The CDR3 spans 13 residues. V lost 3 bases to trimming and J lost 4 bases, with 9 bases between them. CDR3 bases: TGTGCCAGCAGTGAGCGGGGGCTCTATGGCTACACCTTC. This sequence encodes CASSERGLYGYTF.

As to this clone: Compared with germline, one end of the junction differs, possibly owing to a read error. V usage is TRBV5-6 and J usage is TRBJ1-4; D is ambiguous. The CDR3 runs 16 residues. The V gene's germline CDR1 is SGHDT and CDR2 YYEEEE. The CDR3 DNA sequence: TGTGCCAGCAGCTTGGAACGGACCACGGGGAATGGAAAACTGTTTTTT. As protein: CASSLERTTGNGKLFF.

The chain has TRBV28 and TRBJ2-1; TRBD2 matches at 11 bases. V gave up 5 bases and J gave up 1 base; unmatched junction bases: 1. Germline V gene sequence: CDR1 MDHEN, CDR2 SYDVKM. CDR3 length: 15 amino acids. CDR3 in amino acids: CASSVAGGSYNEQFF. DNA of the CDR3: TGTGCCAGCAGTGTAGCGGGAGGGTCCTACAATGAGCAGTTCTTC.

The chain recombines TRBV14 with TRBJ1-1, with D unresolved. Trimming shortened V by 1 base and J by 4 bases, and 7 bases separated the two germline ends. The CDR3 length is 13 residues. CDR1 and CDR2 (germline): SGHDN, FVKESK. CDR3 loop: CASSQGFGTEAFF. DNA of the CDR3: TGTGCCAGCAGCCAAGGATTCGGCACTGAAGCTTTCTTT.

The V and J genes are TRBV4-1 and TRBJ2-5; 7 positions agree with TRBD2. Germline V lookup: CDR1 MGHRA, CDR2 YSYEKL. The length of the CDR3 is 17 residues. J was trimmed by 4 bases and V by 1 base; bases with no gene match: 12. CDR3 nucleotides: TGCGCCAGCAGCCAAGCCCGGACTAGTTTTATTCCAGAGACCCAGTACTTC. It yields the protein CASSQARTSFIPETQYF.